The present T cell receptor (beta chain) was sequenced within a study of T-cell reconstitution after alpha-beta-depleted transplantation in children (TCRdb year 2016). For context, the study as a whole: Using TCR repertoire profiling, the study followed T-cell immune reconstitution in a quantitative way in children after TCRalphabeta/CD19-depleted allogeneic hematopoietic cell transplantation.

The library was built by means of PCR. TCRdb shows the sequencer as Illumina HiSeq 2500. TCR library preparation used molecular barcoding, with unique molecular identifiers applied to normalize quantification of the TCRbeta repertoire. TCRdb passed the public sequencing reads through fastp at Q25 and MiXCR, retaining productive beta sequences. Every entry covers one CDR3 protein and lists the most common genes and DNA from its rows. This sample lists about 160,000 distinct CDR3 sequences; approximately 12% were detected once. About 13% of the sample rests with the top ten. CDR1 and CDR2 are drawn from the germline V gene (reference sequence): LNHNV, YYDKDF. Taken from cysteine to phenylalanine, the CDR3 has 16 residues. The retained sequence is limited to the CDR3, 48 bases, with the frame set at the first base. V gives up 3 bases and J gives up 2 bases, and the segment between their germline ends measures 13 bases.

Interpreted using the paper, the treatment or condition label stands for: allogeneic hematopoietic cell transplantation with graft depleted of TCRalphabeta T cells and CD19 B cells. The children who served as transplant recipients had been given grafts of TCRalphabeta/CD19-depleted allogeneic hematopoietic cells. This clonotype was counted ten times or more. Its antigen is unknown. Per-base qualities were not stored, and no clone one base away is much larger. Overall results and qualifications from the work: Apparently early alphabetaT-cell count recovery about two months after transplant reportedly relied on only several hundred rapidly expanded clones derived from non-depleted graft cells. The frequencies of hyperexpanded clones fell over the following months, and after one year, T-cell counts and TCRbeta diversity were mostly attributed to newly produced T cells. In some patients, the high TCRbeta diversity seen at day 60 was put down to recipient T cells and intrathymic progenitors that had survived conditioning.

The origin of this receptor is a boy between 2 and 10 years old with acute myeloid leukemia, due to receive a stem cell transplant. The sequence joins TRBV15 to TRBJ2-2; the D region possibly corresponds to TRBD2 (5 bases align). This specimen consisted of PBMCs, obtained before TCRalphabeta/CD19-depleted stem cell transplant. The nucleotide sequence is TGTGCCACCAGCAGGAGGGCCTCCAGTAACACCGGGGAGCTGTTTTTT. The translation is CATSRRASSNTGELFF.